The 5 T cell receptor beta chains below come from one sample, sequenced in a study of metastatic and nonmetastatic thyroid tumors. TCRdb called clones again from the PCR reads with MiXCR. The sample records roughly 46,000 clones, under 25% being singletons. Every patient underwent thyroid surgery untreated. Sequenced: blood. Receptor source: a male donor with papillary thyroid cancer or a benign thyroid nodule (not recorded which). Some clones in this sample may be carry-over from other donors' samples.

This chain uses TRBV11-1 with TRBJ1-6; D may be TRBD1 (5 bases). V dropped 1 base and J dropped 0 bases, with 10 bases sitting between them. The length of the CDR3 is 17 residues. CDR1 is SGHAT and CDR2 is FQDESV in the germline V gene (reference sequence). The CDR3 DNA is TGTGCCAGCAGCTTAGAGGCAGGGAGCTCCTATAATTCACCCCTCCACTTT. Amino acids: CASSLEAGSSYNSPLHF.

This clone was seen at least ten times. The chain couples TRBV28 to TRBJ2-2; D is possibly TRBD1 (5 bases). Trimming removed 1 base from V and 6 bases from J, with 15 bases in between. The germline V gene has CDR1 MDHEN and CDR2 SYDVKM. The CDR3 totals 16 residues. As DNA, the CDR3 is TGTGCCAGCAGTTTATACGCAGGGTGGGGTTCCGGGGAGCTGTTTTTT. Its translation: CASSLYAGWGSGELFF.

In its sample, this clone was seen many times. The sample carries other DNA sequences with the same CDR3. The chain carries TRBV15 and TRBJ2-5; 7 nucleotides match TRBD2. Per the germline V gene, CDR1 is LNHNV and CDR2 is YYDKDF (reference sequence). The CDR3 is made up of 14 amino acids. Trimming at V came to 6 bases and at J to 3 bases, leaving 7 bases not matched to a gene. Here the CDR3 DNA reads TGTGCCACCAGTGGGGGGGGTTTCAAAGAGACCCAGTACTTC. It is translated as CATSGGGFKETQYF.

This clone was counted many times. The chain uses TRBV29-1 and TRBJ2-7, with D tentatively TRBD1 (6 bases). This CDR3 has 12 residues. With 8 bases removed from V and 7 bases from J, the gap between germline ends came to 18 bases. Germline lookup yields CDR1 SQVTM and CDR2 ANQGSEA. CDR3 region: CSLLAQGNEQYF. CDR3 DNA: TGCAGCCTTCTCGCGCAGGGGAATGAGCAGTACTTC.

Within the sample, this clone is medium-sized (0.01 to 0.1%). The V gene is TRBV6-1, the J gene TRBJ2-7, with TRBD1 as a possible D gene (5 bases). CDR1 is MNHNS, CDR2 SASEGT, per germline. Trimming took 0 bases from V and 6 from J, leaving 9 bases between them. The CDR3 sequence is 13 residues long. CDR3: CASSEALRAEQYF. CDR3 nucleotides: TGTGCCAGCAGTGAAGCGCTCAGGGCCGAGCAGTACTTC.